This T cell receptor (beta chain) was found in a study of T cells in Graves' hyperthyroidism and ophthalmopathy. Findings of the study overall: In blood, most of the thyroid clonotypes expanded above 0.001 were also present.

The TCR beta CDR3 regions underwent amplification using RNA transcripts as the source. The HTBI primer set drove a first-round RT-PCR of the TCR CDR3. TCRdb reprocessed the multiplex PCR reads with MiXCR, giving one entry per CDR3 protein. The sample holds roughly 570,000 distinct CDR3 sequences, 46% seen once. V was clipped by 0 bases and J by 5 bases, with 7 bases between them. Germline V gene sequence: CDR1 LNHNV, CDR2 YYDKDF (reference sequence). The CDR3 covers 13 residues. Comment on this clonotype: The antigen remains undetermined.

The study excluded patients with uncontrolled infection, other autoimmune disease, pregnancy or lactation. The sequence was obtained from a woman younger than 35 with Graves' hyperthyroidism. V usage is TRBV15 and J usage is TRBJ2-5, with D possibly matching TRBD1 (5 bases). The sample comprised peripheral blood or thyroid tissue (not recorded which). In DNA, the CDR3 is TGTGCCACCAGCAGAGACAGGGTGGAGACCCAGTACTTC. This encodes CATSRDRVETQYF.